The entry below gives a single T cell receptor (beta chain) sequence along with its context. Its target is unknown. The source material, RNA transcripts, was used to amplify TCR beta CDR3 regions. The HTBI set primed first-round TCR CDR3 RT-PCR. TCRdb ran MiXCR on the multiplex PCR reads and lists one entry per CDR3 protein. The sample lists roughly 500,000 distinct CDR3 sequences, around 16% seen once, with less than 30% in the top ten. PBMCs were sourced from roughly 9.1 ml fresh peripheral blood. These data originate in a study of T cells in Graves' hyperthyroidism and ophthalmopathy. The overall study: Pretreatment peripheral blood was obtained at initial diagnosis.

Study-wide findings and caveats: Blood samples included most of the expanded thyroid clonotypes exceeding 0.001. A 13 V-J model separated ophthalmopathy from stable hyperthyroidism.

Trimming stripped 4 bases from V and 1 base from J, with 20 bases between. Looked up from germline, CDR1 is GTSNPN and CDR2 is SVGIG (reference sequence). The CDR3 runs 16 residues. This sequence joins TRBV30 and TRBJ2-7, with D maybe TRBD2 (6 bases). The sequence derives from a woman in her 30s with Graves' ophthalmopathy. Sequenced input: blood. DNA of the CDR3: TGTGCCTGGATCCAGAGGAGGAGGGGAACGTCCTACGAGCAGTACTTC. It codes for CAWIQRRRGTSYEQYF.